Listed below are T cell receptor beta chains from one sample, sequenced in a study of cytotoxic CD8 clonotypes in ibrutinib-treated CLL. The data were produced by immunoSEQ multiplex PCR, yet TCRdb's version contains in-frame clones alone and is incomplete. The table records 65,000 to 90,000 clones, roughly 80% of them present only once. Specimen: PBMCs, collected after 24 months of ibrutinib treatment. All receptors derive from a human donor with chronic lymphocytic leukemia. Both conserved end residues are part of each CDR3. D genes are given only for firm matches. Not all rows give a size; the values are once, few, many and, for expanded clones, a class.

V,size,J,D,DNA,CDR3
TRBV27,once,TRBJ1-2,TRBD1,TGTGCCAGCAGTTTCCGACAGGGGCGCGGCTACACCTTC,CASSFRQGRGYTF
TRBV28,-,TRBJ1-1,-,TGTGCCAGCAGTTTTGGGCGGGTTACTGAAGCTTTCTTT,CASSFGRVTEAFF
TRBV19,-,TRBJ2-7,-,TGTGCCAGTAGTATGGGTGGACACTTTTCCTACGAGCAGTACTTC,CASSMGGHFSYEQYF
TRBV6-4,-,TRBJ2-4,-,TGTGCCAGCAGTTTTGCCCCTTGGCAGGGTACAGCCAAAAACATTCAGTACTTC,CASSFAPWQGTAKNIQYF
TRBV5-1,-,TRBJ2-3,-,TGCGCCAGCAGCTTGGTATTCGGCAGCAACACAGATACGCAGTATTTT,CASSLVFGSNTDTQYF
TRBV5-1,-,TRBJ2-3,-,TGCGCCAGCAGCAGGGACCACAGCACAGATACGCAGTATTTT,CASSRDHSTDTQYF
TRBV6-1,few,TRBJ2-7,TRBD2,TGTGCCAGCCTGGGACTACTCAGCTCCTACGAGCAGTACTTC,CASLGLLSSYEQYF
TRBV28,-,TRBJ2-1,TRBD2,TGTGCCAGCAGTTATCTCACCGGGACTAGCAGCGATGAGCAGTTCTTC,CASSYLTGTSSDEQFF
TRBV28,-,TRBJ1-2,TRBD1,TGTGCCAGCAGTTCGACAGGGTGGACCTATGGCTACACCTTC,CASSSTGWTYGYTF
TRBV5-1,-,TRBJ2-1,TRBD2,TGCGCCAGCAGCGCAACCGGGACTAGCGGGGACCATGAGCAGTTCTTC,CASSATGTSGDHEQFF
TRBV5-4,once,TRBJ1-1,-,TGTGCCAGCAGCTTGGGGGGCGAGATGAACACTGAAGCTTTCTTT,CASSLGGEMNTEAFF
TRBV10-3,few,TRBJ1-1,-,TGTGCCATCAGTGGAAACACTGAAGCTTTCTTT,CAISGNTEAFF
TRBV7-3,-,TRBJ2-5,TRBD1,TGTGCCAGCAGCAAAGATACAGGGGCTGGGGAGACCCAGTACTTC,CASSKDTGAGETQYF
TRBV9,-,TRBJ2-5,-,TGTGCCAGCAGCGTAGACGGCCGCGGCCAAGAGACCCAGTACTTC,CASSVDGRGQETQYF
TRBV7-9,-,TRBJ1-1,-,TGTGCCAGCAGCTTAGACAGGAGGCGCACTGAAGCTTTCTTT,CASSLDRRRTEAFF
TRBV28,-,TRBJ2-7,-,TGTGCCAGCAGTCCCGGGGGCCGGGACGAGCAGTACTTC,CASSPGGRDEQYF
TRBV2,-,TRBJ1-2,-,TGTGCCAGCAGTGCCCCGGGATCTAACTATGGCTACACCTTC,CASSAPGSNYGYTF
TRBV29-1,-,TRBJ2-2,TRBD1,TGCAGCGTTGTAGACAGGGGGTACACCGGGGAGCTGTTTTTT,CSVVDRGYTGELFF
TRBV5-6,few,TRBJ2-5,-,TGTGCCAGCAGCCCTGGGGCCGGGACGAGAGAGCGAGAGACCCAGTACTTC,CASSPGAGTRERETQYF
TRBV6-1,-,TRBJ2-6,TRBD1,TGTGCCAGCAGTGATGAACCGGGACAGGGGGCGACAGGGGCCAACGTCCTGACTTTC,CASSDEPGQGATGANVLTF
TRBV7-2,-,TRBJ2-1,-,TGTGCCAGCAGCTTAGCAGGGGCCGCCGCCAATGAGCAGTTCTTC,CASSLAGAAANEQFF
TRBV11-2,few,TRBJ2-7,-,TGTGCCAGCAGCCCGTTGAGAGGGACTGCAGCCTACGAGCAGTACTTC,CASSPLRGTAAYEQYF
TRBV28,-,TRBJ2-4,-,TGTGCCAGCAGTTTACGGCAGGGCGCCAAAAACATTCAGTACTTC,CASSLRQGAKNIQYF
TRBV28,-,TRBJ2-7,TRBD2,TGTGCCAGCAGGCGCAAATTCGGACTAGCGGGCTGGGGGGACTCCTACGAGCAGTACTTC,CASRRKFGLAGWGDSYEQYF
TRBV7-2,few,TRBJ2-2,-,TGTGCCAGCAGCTTCCTGGCGGCGAACACCGGGGAGCTGTTTTTT,CASSFLAANTGELFF
TRBV2,-,TRBJ2-1,TRBD1,TGTGCCAGCAGTGGGGCAGGGGGTTCCTACAATGAGCAGTTCTTC,CASSGAGGSYNEQFF
TRBV5-1,-,TRBJ2-3,TRBD1,TGCGCCAGCAGCCGGGACAGGGTGAGCACAGATACGCAGTATTTT,CASSRDRVSTDTQYF
TRBV19,-,TRBJ2-7,TRBD2,TGTGCCAGTAGCACTAGCGACACCACCTACGAGCAGTACTTC,CASSTSDTTYEQYF
TRBV2,-,TRBJ2-7,TRBD2,TGTGCCAGCACAAAATACGGGACTAGCGGGAGCCCCTACGAGCAGTACTTC,CASTKYGTSGSPYEQYF
TRBV2,-,TRBJ2-6,-,TGTGCCAGCAGTGAACAGGGCTCTGGGGCCAACGTCCTGACTTTC,CASSEQGSGANVLTF
TRBV2,-,TRBJ1-1,-,TGTGCCAGCAGTGTCTGGGGTCGGAACACTGAAGCTTTCTTT,CASSVWGRNTEAFF
TRBV28,-,TRBJ2-3,-,TGTGCCAGCAGTACTCCTACAGGAGGCACAGATACGCAGTATTTT,CASSTPTGGTDTQYF
TRBV19,-,TRBJ2-3,TRBD1,TGTGCCAGTAGTATAGTGAGGGACAGAGACCGAGATACGCAGTATTTT,CASSIVRDRDRDTQYF
TRBV7-9,-,TRBJ2-2,-,TGTGCCAGCAGCCCGGGACGCACCACAAGGGACGGGGAGCTGTTTTTT,CASSPGRTTRDGELFF
TRBV5-4,-,TRBJ2-5,-,TGTGCCAGCAGCTTGGCCGGGGGAGGCCAAGAGACCCAGTACTTC,CASSLAGGGQETQYF